These 11 T cell receptor beta chains were sequenced from one sample in a study of CDR3 diversity in severe acne. Using its own MiXCR run on the PCR reads, TCRdb lists one record per CDR3 protein. There are 89,000 or so distinct CDR3 sequences in the sample; around half occur only once, and 10% lies in the top ten. The sequencing input was blood. The source is a male donor in good health, serving as a control.

As to this clonotype: A junction boundary mismatches the germline segment, possibly from a read error. The chain is built from TRBV20-1 and TRBJ1-6; 9 positions match TRBD1. CDR1 DFQATT and CDR2 SNEGSKA come from the germline V gene (reference sequence). The CDR3 is made up of 10 amino acids. The CDR3 reads CSASGTGNDF. The DNA for the CDR3 is TGCAGTGCTAGCGGGACAGGGAATGACTTT.

This clonotype appeared a few times. The rearrangement links TRBV5-1 to TRBJ1-5; D not certain. Germline V gene lookup returns CDR1 SGHRS and CDR2 YFSETQ. The V end was cut by 0 bases, the J end by 6 bases, with 13 bases between. CDR3 length: 15 residues. The CDR3 DNA reads as TGCGCCAGCAGCTTGGTTCCTGAGGCGGGTCAGCCCCAGCATTTT. It specifies CASSLVPEAGQPQHF. The variable domain in full, with the rest retrieved from reference TRBV5-1 and TRBJ1-5, is KAGVTQTPRYLIKTRGQQVTLSCSPISGHRSVSWYQQTPGQGLQFLFEYFSETQRNKGNFPGRFSGRQFSNSRSEMNVSTLELGDSALYLCASSLVPEAGQPQHFGDGTRLSIL.

A word on this clonotype: Just one base apart from a much larger clone, this may be a read error. The chain carries TRBV7-8 and TRBJ2-2; 9 nucleotides line up with TRBD1. In germline, CDR1 is SGHVS, CDR2 FQNEAQ. The CDR3 extends over 15 amino acids. The V gene end was trimmed by 4 bases and the J gene end by 5 bases; junction bases not matched to a gene: 5. The CDR3 loop is CASSSLQGATGELFF. The CDR3 DNA is TGTGCCAGCAGCTCCTTACAGGGGGCAACCGGGGAGCTGTTTTTT.

To note about this clonotype: One end of the junction fails to match germline, which may point to a read error. The rearrangement uses TRBV5-1 and TRBJ2-7; D gene unclear. CDR3 length: 13 amino acids. Germline-derived CDR1 and CDR2 are SGHRS and YFSETQ. In nucleotides, the CDR3 is TGTGCCAGCAGCCTTAGACATAAACTCCAGCAGTACTTC. Amino acid sequence: CASSLRHKLQQYF.

This clonotype was observed a few times. The chain links TRBV19 to TRBJ1-1; TRBD1 is a possible D gene (6 bases). The CDR3 covers 15 residues. CDR1 is LNHDA, CDR2 SQIVND, per germline (reference sequence). The V gene lost 6 bases and the J gene lost 1 base, with 15 bases spanning the gap. The CDR3 coding sequence is TGTGCCAGTAGAGGCAGGGGAATTGGGAACACTGAAGCTTTCTTT. Residues: CASRGRGIGNTEAFF.

The chain links TRBV2 to TRBJ1-5; no clear D gene. The V and J ends lost 0 bases and 7 bases respectively, with 10 bases between them. Germline V lookup: CDR1 SNHLY, CDR2 FYNNEI. CDR3 length: 14 amino acids. DNA of the CDR3: TGTGCCAGCAGTGAAGCCGGGCCTCGGCAGCCCCAGCATTTT. This encodes CASSEAGPRQPQHF. Drawing the rest from reference TRBV2 and TRBJ1-5, the complete variable domain is EPEVTQTPSHQVTQMGQEVILRCVPISNHLYFYWYRQILGQKVEFLVSFYNNEISEKSEIFDDQFSVERPDGSNFTLKIRSTKLEDSAMYFCASSEAGPRQPQHFGDGTRLSIL.

This clonotype was detected ten times or more. This chain joins TRBV5-5 and TRBJ1-6; TRBD1 might be the D (6 bases). The CDR3 is 15 residues long. V lost 4 bases and J 4 bases, leaving 12 bases between the germline ends. Germline CDR1 SGHKS, CDR2 YYEKEE (reference sequence). The chain's CDR3 is CASSSRTEYNSPLHF. The CDR3 nucleotides are TGTGCCAGCAGCAGCCGGACAGAATATAATTCACCCCTCCACTTT.

The chain recombines TRBV13 with TRBJ1-2, with TRBD1 matching over 7 bases. The J segment lost 1 base and the V segment lost 1 base, leaving 3 bases of the junction unmatched. The length of the CDR3 is 15 residues. CDR1 is PRHDT and CDR2 is FYEKMQ in the germline V gene (reference sequence). CDR3 sequence (DNA): TGTGCCAGCAGCTTAGTTTCAGGGGGTAACTATGGCTACACCTTC. It encodes CASSLVSGGNYGYTF.

This rearrangement joins TRBV7-3 to TRBJ1-1; TRBD1 matches 10 bases. V dropped 5 bases and J dropped 4; count of bases not matched to a gene: 1. Germline CDR1 and CDR2: SGHTA and FQGTGA. The CDR3 totals 13 residues. The CDR3 nucleotides read TGTGCCAGCAGCGGGACAGGGGTCACTGAAGCTTTCTTT. Amino acids: CASSGTGVTEAFF.

The genes are TRBV6-2 or TRBV6-3 and TRBJ1-1; D not certain. Per the germline V gene, CDR1 is MNHEY and CDR2 is SVGEGT. The length of the CDR3 is 14 residues. Trimming left V 2 bases short and J 2 bases short, with 9 bases between. The CDR3 spells CASSYTDGNTEAFF. CDR3 DNA: TGTGCCAGCAGTTACACGGACGGAAACACTGAAGCTTTCTTT.

The chain links TRBV4-1 to TRBJ1-5; D unclear. This CDR3 is built from 14 residues. CDR1 MGHRA and CDR2 YSYEKL come from the germline V gene. The V end was cut by 0 bases, the J end by 9 bases, with 12 bases between. The CDR3 here is CASSQEGGSRPQHF. For the CDR3, the DNA is TGCGCCAGCAGCCAAGAGGGCGGCAGCCGGCCCCAGCATTTT.